A selection of T cell receptor beta chains follows, all from one sample in a study of blood T cell repertoires in COVID-19. Some clones are missing from TCRdb's copy, which holds only in-frame ones; the method was immunoSEQ multiplex PCR. The sample has 25,000 to 35,000 clones, approximately 90% seen once. The sample consisted of peripheral blood. The source of these receptors is a human donor with active COVID-19. The donor label of this sample is uncertain. The CDR3 runs from the conserved cysteine through the conserved F or W. D genes are given only for firm matches. Clone size, where shown, is once, few, many, or a class for clones that have expanded.

14	TRBV6-5	-	TRBJ1-5	medium-sized	TGTGCCAGCTCCGTGGGGGCTAGCAATCAGCCCCAGCATTTT	CASSVGASNQPQHF
12	TRBV30	-	TRBJ1-5	few	TGTGCCTGGAGCCGGGGGTATCAGCCCCAGCATTTT	CAWSRGYQPQHF
13	TRBV19	-	TRBJ1-1	-	TGTGCCAGTAGTATACGGGTAAAAGATGAAGCTTTCTTT	CASSIRVKDEAFF
14	TRBV20-1	TRBD2	TRBJ2-7	-	TGCAGTGCTAGTGGGCTAGCGGGAGTTCGCGAGCAGTACTTC	CSASGLAGVREQYF
18	TRBV9	TRBD2	TRBJ2-2	-	TGTGCCAGCAGGCCTTTCTTAGCGGGGGGCGCGAACACCGGGGAGCTGTTTTTT	CASRPFLAGGANTGELFF
15	TRBV11-2	TRBD1	TRBJ1-1	-	TGTGCCAGCAGCCCAAGGACAGGCTTGGGCACTGAAGCTTTCTTT	CASSPRTGLGTEAFF
15	TRBV29-1	-	TRBJ2-3	-	TGCAGCGTTGCGGACGGGACATCCCACACAGATACGCAGTATTTT	CSVADGTSHTDTQYF
15	TRBV7-2	TRBD1	TRBJ1-3	-	TGTGCCAGCAGCTCCCGACAGGGAACTGGAAACACCATATATTTT	CASSSRQGTGNTIYF
16	TRBV7-9	TRBD1	TRBJ1-2	-	TGTGCCAGCAGCACGTCGGGACAGGGGATGGGCTATGGCTACACCTTC	CASSTSGQGMGYGYTF
13	TRBV30	TRBD1	TRBJ1-6	-	TGTGCCTGGGGGACAGGGGGTAGATCACCCCTCCACTTT	CAWGTGGRSPLHF
15	TRBV5-1	TRBD1	TRBJ2-7	-	TGCGCCAGCAGCTTGGGAGGGACAGGGTTCTACGAGCAGTACTTC	CASSLGGTGFYEQYF
15	TRBV9	TRBD1	TRBJ2-5	-	TGTGCCAGCAGCGTAGCTCGGACAGGGAAAGAGACCCAGTACTTC	CASSVARTGKETQYF
15	TRBV10-2	TRBD1	TRBJ1-3	-	TGCGCCAGCAGTGGACAGGGGGCGCCTGGAAACACCATATATTTT	CASSGQGAPGNTIYF
13	TRBV7-9	TRBD1	TRBJ2-7	-	TGTGCCAGCCGGACAGGGGCGGCCTACGAGCAGTACTTC	CASRTGAAYEQYF
12	TRBV29-1	-	TRBJ2-7	few	TGCAGCGTTGCACGGGAAAGGTACGAGCAGTACTTC	CSVARERYEQYF
14	TRBV3-1/TRBV3-2	-	TRBJ2-1	-	TGTGCCAGCAGCCGGACTATAGTTGGGGATGAGCAGTTCTTC	CASSRTIVGDEQFF
16	TRBV3-1/TRBV3-2	-	TRBJ1-3	-	TGTGCCAGCAGCCAGACAGGCCCAATCTCTGGAAACACCATATATTTT	CASSQTGPISGNTIYF
16	TRBV5-4	-	TRBJ2-4	-	TGTGCCAGCAGCCCCGGGTTCCGCGAAGCCAAAAACATTCAGTACTTC	CASSPGFREAKNIQYF
18	TRBV27	TRBD2	TRBJ2-1	-	TGTGCCAGCAGTCCCACAGGACTAGCGGGGGGGGTATACAATGAGCAGTTCTTC	CASSPTGLAGGVYNEQFF
18	TRBV5-3	-	TRBJ2-7	-	TGTGCCAGAAGCCCGGTTGACAGGTTCCTCCACCCGTCCTACGAGCAGTACTTC	CARSPVDRFLHPSYEQYF
15	TRBV19	-	TRBJ1-2	-	TGTGCCAGTAGTAGAACATCGGGGATTGTGTATGGCTACACCTTC	CASSRTSGIVYGYTF
13	TRBV21-1	-	TRBJ2-3	-	TGTGCCAGCAGCCCCCCCTGCCCGTTCGAGAGATATTTT	CASSPPCPFERYF